The clone carrying this TCR beta chain was counted a single time. This specimen belongs to a study of long-term antiretroviral therapy in people with HIV. Trimming took 1 base from V and 0 from J, leaving 6 bases between them. The CDR3 sequence is 14 residues long. Germline V gene lookup returns CDR1 MNHEY and CDR2 SVGAGI. Researchers ran immunoSEQ v3.0 at survey level. Profiling relied on immunoSEQ multiplex PCR, and the TCRdb table lists in-frame clones only, not all of them. The sample comprises tens of thousands of clones, 80% to 85% of which are singletons, and 7% to 9.5% rests with the top ten. The rearrangement uses TRBV6-5 and TRBJ1-2; no clear D gene. Sample: unsorted PBMCs, taken 1.2 years after starting antiretroviral therapy. The receptor was derived from a woman aged 40 to 50 with HIV. The CDR3 DNA is TGTGCCAGCAGTTACTATCCAGCTAACTATGGCTACACCTTC. This translates into CASSYYPANYGYTF.